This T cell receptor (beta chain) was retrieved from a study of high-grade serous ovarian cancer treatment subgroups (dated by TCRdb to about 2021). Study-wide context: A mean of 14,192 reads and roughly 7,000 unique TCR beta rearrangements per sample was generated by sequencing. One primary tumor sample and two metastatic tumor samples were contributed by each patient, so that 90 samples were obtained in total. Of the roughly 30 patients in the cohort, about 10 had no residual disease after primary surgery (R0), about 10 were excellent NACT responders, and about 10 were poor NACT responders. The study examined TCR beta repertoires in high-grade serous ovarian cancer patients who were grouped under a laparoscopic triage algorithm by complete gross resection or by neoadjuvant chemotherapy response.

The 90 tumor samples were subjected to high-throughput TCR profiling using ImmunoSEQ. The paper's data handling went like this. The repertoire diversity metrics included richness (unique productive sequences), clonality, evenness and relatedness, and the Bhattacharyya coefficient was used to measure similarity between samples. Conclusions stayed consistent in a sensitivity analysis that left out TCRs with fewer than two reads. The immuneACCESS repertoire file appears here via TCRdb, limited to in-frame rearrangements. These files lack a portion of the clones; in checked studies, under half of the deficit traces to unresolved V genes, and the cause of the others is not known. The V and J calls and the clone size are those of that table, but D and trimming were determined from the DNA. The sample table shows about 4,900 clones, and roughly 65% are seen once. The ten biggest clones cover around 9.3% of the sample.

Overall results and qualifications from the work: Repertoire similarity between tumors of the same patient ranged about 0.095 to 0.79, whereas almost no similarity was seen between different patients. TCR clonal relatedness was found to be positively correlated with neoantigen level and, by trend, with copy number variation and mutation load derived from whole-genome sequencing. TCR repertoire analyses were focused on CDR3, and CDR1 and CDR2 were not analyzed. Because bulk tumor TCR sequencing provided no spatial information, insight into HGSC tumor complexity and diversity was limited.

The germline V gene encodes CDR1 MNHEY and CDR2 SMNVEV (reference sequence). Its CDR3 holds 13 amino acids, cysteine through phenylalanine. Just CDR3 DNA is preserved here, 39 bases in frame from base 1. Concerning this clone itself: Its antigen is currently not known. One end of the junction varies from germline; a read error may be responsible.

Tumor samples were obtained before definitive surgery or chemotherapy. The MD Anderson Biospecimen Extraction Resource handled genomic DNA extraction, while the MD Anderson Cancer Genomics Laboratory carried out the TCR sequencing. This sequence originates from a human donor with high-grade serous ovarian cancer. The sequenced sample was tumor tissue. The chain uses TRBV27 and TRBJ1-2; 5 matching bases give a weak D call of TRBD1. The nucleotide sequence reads TGTGCCAGCAGTTTGTTCCAGACAGCACGGCCAATCTTC. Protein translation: CASSLFQTARPIF.